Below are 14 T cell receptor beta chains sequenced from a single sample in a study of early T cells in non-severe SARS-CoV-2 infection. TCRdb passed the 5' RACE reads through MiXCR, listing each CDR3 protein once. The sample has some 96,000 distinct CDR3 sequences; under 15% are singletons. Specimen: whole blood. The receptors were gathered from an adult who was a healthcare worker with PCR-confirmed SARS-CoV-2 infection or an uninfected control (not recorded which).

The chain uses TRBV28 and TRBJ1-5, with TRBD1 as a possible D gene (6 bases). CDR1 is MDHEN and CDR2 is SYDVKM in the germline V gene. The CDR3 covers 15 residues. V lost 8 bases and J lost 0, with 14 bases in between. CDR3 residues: CASVRTDHSNQPQHF. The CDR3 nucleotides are TGTGCCAGCGTCAGGACAGACCATAGCAATCAGCCCCAGCATTTT.

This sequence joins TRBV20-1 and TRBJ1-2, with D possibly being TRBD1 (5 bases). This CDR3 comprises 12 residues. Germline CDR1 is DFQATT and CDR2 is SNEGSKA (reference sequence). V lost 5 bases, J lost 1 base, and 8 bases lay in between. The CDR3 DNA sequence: TGCAGTGCTGAGGGGAGTAACTATGGCTACACCTTC. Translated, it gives CSAEGSNYGYTF.

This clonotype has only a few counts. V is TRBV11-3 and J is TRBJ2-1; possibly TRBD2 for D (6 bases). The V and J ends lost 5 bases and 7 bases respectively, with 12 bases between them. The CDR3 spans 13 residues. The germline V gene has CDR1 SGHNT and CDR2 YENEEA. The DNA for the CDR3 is TGTGCCAGCAGCCGGGGACTCATGAATGAGCAGTTCTTC. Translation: CASSRGLMNEQFF.

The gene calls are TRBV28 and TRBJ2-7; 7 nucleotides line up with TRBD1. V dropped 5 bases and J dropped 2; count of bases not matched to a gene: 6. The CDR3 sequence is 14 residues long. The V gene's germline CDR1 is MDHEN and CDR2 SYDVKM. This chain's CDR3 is CASSARTGPYEQYF. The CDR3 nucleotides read TGTGCCAGCAGTGCCCGGACAGGCCCCTACGAGCAGTACTTC.

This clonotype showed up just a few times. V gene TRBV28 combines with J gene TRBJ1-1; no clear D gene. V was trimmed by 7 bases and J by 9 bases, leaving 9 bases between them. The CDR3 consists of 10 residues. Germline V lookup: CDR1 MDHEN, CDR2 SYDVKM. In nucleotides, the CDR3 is TGTGCCAGCACAGGCGATAAAGCTTTCTTT. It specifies CASTGDKAFF. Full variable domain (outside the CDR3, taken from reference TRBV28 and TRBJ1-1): DVKVTQSSRYLVKRTGEKVFLECVQDMDHENMFWYRQDPGLGLRLIYFSYDVKMKEKGDIPEGYSVSREKKERFSLILESASTNQTSMYLCASTGDKAFFGQGTRLTVV.

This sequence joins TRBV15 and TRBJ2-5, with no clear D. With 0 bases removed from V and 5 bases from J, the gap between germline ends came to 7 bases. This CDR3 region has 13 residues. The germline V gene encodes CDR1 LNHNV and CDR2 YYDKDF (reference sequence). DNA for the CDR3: TGTGCCACCAGCAGAGACAATCCGGAGACCCAGTACTTC. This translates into CATSRDNPETQYF.

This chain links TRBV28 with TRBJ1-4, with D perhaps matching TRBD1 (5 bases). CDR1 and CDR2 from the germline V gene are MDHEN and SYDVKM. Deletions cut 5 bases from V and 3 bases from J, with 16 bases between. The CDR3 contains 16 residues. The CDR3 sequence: CASSLGTTQANEKLFF. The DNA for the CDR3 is TGTGCCAGCAGTCTGGGGACCACCCAGGCTAATGAAAAACTGTTTTTT.

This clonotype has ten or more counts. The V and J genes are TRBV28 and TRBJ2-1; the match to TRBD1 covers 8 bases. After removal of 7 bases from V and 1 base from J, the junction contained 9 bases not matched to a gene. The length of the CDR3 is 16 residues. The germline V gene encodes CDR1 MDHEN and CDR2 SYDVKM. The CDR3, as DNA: TGTGCCAGCATCTTATCCGGGACAGGTTCCTACAATGAGCAGTTCTTC. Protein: CASILSGTGSYNEQFF. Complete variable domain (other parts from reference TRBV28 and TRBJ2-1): DVKVTQSSRYLVKRTGEKVFLECVQDMDHENMFWYRQDPGLGLRLIYFSYDVKMKEKGDIPEGYSVSREKKERFSLILESASTNQTSMYLCASILSGTGSYNEQFFGPGTRLTVL.

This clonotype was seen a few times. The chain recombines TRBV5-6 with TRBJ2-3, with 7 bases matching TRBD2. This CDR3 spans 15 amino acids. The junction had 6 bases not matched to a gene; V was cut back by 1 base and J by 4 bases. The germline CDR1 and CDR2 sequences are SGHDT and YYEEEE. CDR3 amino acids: CASSLFQGGADTQYF. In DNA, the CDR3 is TGTGCCAGCAGCTTGTTTCAGGGAGGGGCAGATACGCAGTATTTT.

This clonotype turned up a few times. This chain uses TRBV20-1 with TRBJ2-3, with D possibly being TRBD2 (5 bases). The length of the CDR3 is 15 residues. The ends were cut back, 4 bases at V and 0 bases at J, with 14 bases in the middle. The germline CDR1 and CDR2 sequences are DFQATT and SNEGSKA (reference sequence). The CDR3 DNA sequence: TGCAGTGCTACCCAAGCGGCGTCTAGCACAGATACGCAGTATTTT. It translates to CSATQAASSTDTQYF.

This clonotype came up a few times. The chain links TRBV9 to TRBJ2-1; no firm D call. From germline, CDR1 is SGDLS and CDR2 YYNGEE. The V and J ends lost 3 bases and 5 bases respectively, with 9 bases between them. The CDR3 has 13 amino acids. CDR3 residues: CASSGVGDNEQFF. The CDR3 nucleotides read TGTGCCAGCAGCGGGGTAGGCGACAATGAGCAGTTCTTC.

In nucleotides, the CDR3 is TGCAGTGCTCCGAGAGCCTTACAGGGGAGCTCCTACGAGCAGTACTTC. Amino acid sequence: CSAPRALQGSSYEQYF. The rearrangement uses TRBV20-1 and TRBJ2-7, with 7 bases fitting TRBD1. CDR1 DFQATT and CDR2 SNEGSKA come from the germline V gene (reference sequence). CDR3 length: 16 residues. V lost 5 bases, J lost 0 bases, and 13 bases stayed unmatched.

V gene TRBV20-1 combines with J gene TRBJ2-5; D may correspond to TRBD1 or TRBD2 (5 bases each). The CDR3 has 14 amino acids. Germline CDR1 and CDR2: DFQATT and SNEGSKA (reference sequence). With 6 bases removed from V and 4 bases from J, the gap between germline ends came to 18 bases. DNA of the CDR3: TGCAGTGCCCCGGGACCTTCAAACGGAGAGACCCAGTACTTC. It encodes CSAPGPSNGETQYF.

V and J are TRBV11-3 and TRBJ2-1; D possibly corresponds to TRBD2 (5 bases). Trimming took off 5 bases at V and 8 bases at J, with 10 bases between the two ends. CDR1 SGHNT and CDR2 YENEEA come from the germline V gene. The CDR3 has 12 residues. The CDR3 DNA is TGTGCCAGCAGCCGCGGGTCGGATGAGCAGTTCTTC. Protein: CASSRGSDEQFF.